Below are 7 T cell receptor beta chains sequenced from a single sample in a study of identical twins. One entry per CDR3 protein, called by TCRdb with MiXCR from the 5' RACE reads. Here the sample spans 690,000 or so distinct CDR3 sequences, approximately 9% being singletons. The data also belong to a second study, concerning yellow fever vaccine responses in identical twins.

Sequencing was done on a sample of PBMCs. These receptors all stem from a woman aged 18-29 years in good health.

The gene calls are TRBV7-9 and TRBJ2-1, with 8 bases that match TRBD1. CDR1 is SEHNR and CDR2 is FQNEAQ in the germline V gene (reference sequence). After removal of 5 bases from V and 10 bases from J, the junction contained 10 bases not matched to a gene. The CDR3 runs to 14 residues. The CDR3, as DNA: TGTGCCAGCAGCCAGAGGACAGGGTTGAACGAGCAGTTCTTC. This sequence encodes CASSQRTGLNEQFF.

Only one count was recorded for this clonotype. The rearrangement links TRBV2 to TRBJ2-1, with 10 bases aligning to TRBD1. CDR1 is SNHLY, CDR2 FYNNEI, per germline. The V gene end was trimmed by 5 bases and the J gene end by 0 bases; junction bases not matched to a gene: 13. The CDR3 consists of 19 residues. CDR3 protein: CASSSPGQGTGGSYNEQFF. Here the CDR3 DNA reads TGTGCCAGCAGTTCACCGGGACAGGGGACGGGCGGCTCCTACAATGAGCAGTTCTTC.

This clonotype has only a few counts. The chain recombines TRBV20-1 with TRBJ2-1; D might be TRBD1 (6 bases). The CDR3 runs 13 residues. V was clipped by 3 bases and J by 5 bases, with 11 bases between them. Germline lookup yields CDR1 DFQATT and CDR2 SNEGSKA (reference sequence). The CDR3 sequence is CSASRTVNNEQFF. The CDR3 DNA follows: TGCAGTGCTAGCCGGACAGTAAACAATGAGCAGTTCTTC.

Only a few counts were recorded for this clonotype. The J gene is TRBJ1-4, the V gene TRBV7-9, with a possible D match to TRBD1 (6 bases). The CDR3 sequence is 16 residues long. Germline V gene lookup returns CDR1 SEHNR and CDR2 FQNEAQ (reference sequence). The V and J ends lost 0 bases and 7 bases respectively, with 15 bases between them. The CDR3 is CASSLADSLRVEKLFF. Written as DNA, the CDR3 is TGTGCCAGCAGCTTAGCGGACAGCTTACGGGTTGAAAAACTGTTTTTT.

This clonotype was seen repeatedly, ten times or more. This rearrangement joins TRBV7-2 to TRBJ2-7; 12 positions match TRBD2. Germline V gives CDR1 SGHTA, CDR2 FQGNSA. V shed 6 bases, J shed 0 bases, and the junction held 6 bases outside the gene matches. The CDR3 length is 16 residues. CDR3 bases: TGTGCCAGCAGTGGACTAGCGGGATACGGCTCCTACGAGCAGTACTTC. This translates into CASSGLAGYGSYEQYF.

This clonotype showed up many times. The J gene is TRBJ2-7, the V gene TRBV29-1; D possibly corresponds to TRBD2 (5 bases). The CDR3 length is 14 residues. V lost 5 bases, J lost 0 bases, and 14 bases lay in between. The germline V gene encodes CDR1 SQVTM and CDR2 ANQGSEA. The CDR3 reads CSVWGEASSYEQYF. CDR3 nucleotides: TGCAGCGTTTGGGGAGAGGCTTCCTCCTACGAGCAGTACTTC.

This clonotype was found a few times. The rearrangement links TRBV11-2 to TRBJ1-3; perhaps TRBD1 as D (6 bases). Germline lookup yields CDR1 SGHAT and CDR2 FQNNGV. V lost 0 bases, J lost 7 bases, and 16 bases lay in between. The CDR3 length is 16 residues. The CDR3 protein is CASSLESRGRRNTIYF. The CDR3 region has the DNA TGTGCCAGCAGCTTAGAGTCCAGGGGAAGGAGGAACACCATATATTTT.